These T cell receptor beta chains were read from a single sample in a study of siplizumab effects on memory and regulatory T cells. Assay used: immunoSEQ multiplex PCR; TCRdb lists only in-frame clones, some missing. Of 110,000 or so clones in the sample, around 92% were seen once. Sequenced input: Tregs sorted from blood. Receptors originate from a human donor in good health. Each CDR3 is given with its conserved first and last residue. The order of the fields is V gene, clone size, J gene, D gene, CDR3 DNA, CDR3 protein. The D gene is left open where the match is weak. Some rows mark clone size as missing; the rest say once, few, many or name a class of expanded clone.

V: TRBV4-2
size: NA
J: TRBJ2-1
D: TRBD2
DNA: TGTGCCAGCAGCCAAGATCCAGCGGGGGGCCTCCAATTCTACAATGAGCAGTTCTTC
CDR3: CASSQDPAGGLQFYNEQFF

V: TRBV6-6
size: NA
J: TRBJ1-5
D: NA
DNA: TGTGCCAGCCGGACCCCAGGGTTCAATCAGCCCCAGCATTTT
CDR3: CASRTPGFNQPQHF

V: TRBV5-4
size: NA
J: TRBJ2-3
D: NA
DNA: TGTGCCAGCAGCTTGGAATCTGGGCTCACAGATACGCAGTATTTT
CDR3: CASSLESGLTDTQYF

V: TRBV29-1
size: NA
J: TRBJ2-1
D: TRBD2
DNA: TGCAGCGTTAAAAGCGGGGGGGCGGTCTACAATGAGCAGTTCTTC
CDR3: CSVKSGGAVYNEQFF

V: TRBV10-3
size: few
J: TRBJ1-1
D: NA
DNA: TGTGCCATCAGTGGGGCAGACAGAGAAGCTTTCTTT
CDR3: CAISGADREAFF

V: TRBV11-3
size: NA
J: TRBJ1-6
D: TRBD1
DNA: TGTGCCAGCAGCTCTGGGACAGCCCTTAATTCACCCCTCCACTTT
CDR3: CASSSGTALNSPLHF

V: TRBV11-2
size: NA
J: TRBJ2-1
D: NA
DNA: TGTGCCAGCAGCTCTCTTTGGAGCGGATACAATGAGCAGTTCTTC
CDR3: CASSSLWSGYNEQFF

V: TRBV6-6
size: NA
J: TRBJ1-1
D: NA
DNA: TGTGCCAGCCTGGGCCCGAACACTGAAGCTTTCTTT
CDR3: CASLGPNTEAFF

V: TRBV18
size: NA
J: TRBJ1-6
D: TRBD1
DNA: TGTGCCAGCTCTCCGACTAGAACAGGGGAATCAGGGTCACCCCTCCACTTT
CDR3: CASSPTRTGESGSPLHF

V: TRBV9
size: NA
J: TRBJ2-3
D: NA
DNA: TGTGCCAGCAGCCTTGGGAGGAGGGGCGGGGTACTAAGCCGAAGCACAGATACGCAGTATTTT
CDR3: CASSLGRRGGVLSRSTDTQYF

V: TRBV6-5
size: NA
J: TRBJ1-3
D: NA
DNA: TGTGCCAGCAGGCAGGGTCTCCGGGGGGACACCATATATTTT
CDR3: CASRQGLRGDTIYF

V: TRBV15
size: NA
J: TRBJ1-1
D: NA
DNA: TGTGCCACCAGCAGAGGGGGGGTCATGAACACTGAAGCTTTCTTT
CDR3: CATSRGGVMNTEAFF

V: TRBV6-5
size: once
J: TRBJ1-1
D: NA
DNA: TGTGCCAGCAGTTACTCGACCCAGAACACTGAAGCTTTCTTT
CDR3: CASSYSTQNTEAFF

V: TRBV18
size: NA
J: TRBJ1-5
D: TRBD1
DNA: TGTGCCAGCTCTGGACAGGTCAATCAGCCCCAGCATTTT
CDR3: CASSGQVNQPQHF

V: TRBV2
size: few
J: TRBJ1-3
D: NA
DNA: TGTGCCAGCAGTGTATCCGGAAACACCATATATTTT
CDR3: CASSVSGNTIYF

V: TRBV18
size: NA
J: TRBJ1-1
D: NA
DNA: TGTGCCAGCTCACCAGCCCAGGTGGCGCATAGTGAAGCTTTCTTT
CDR3: CASSPAQVAHSEAFF

V: TRBV14
size: NA
J: TRBJ2-2
D: NA
DNA: TGTGCCAGCAGCCTAGTCCGGAACACCGGGGAGCTGTTTTTT
CDR3: CASSLVRNTGELFF

V: TRBV27
size: NA
J: TRBJ1-2
D: NA
DNA: TGTGCCAGCAGTCACCCAGGGGATGGCTACACCTTC
CDR3: CASSHPGDGYTF

V: TRBV6-5
size: NA
J: TRBJ1-1
D: NA
DNA: TGTGCCAGCAGCTACGGACAGAACACTGAAGCTTTCTTT
CDR3: CASSYGQNTEAFF

V: TRBV5-5
size: few
J: TRBJ2-5
D: NA
DNA: TGTGCCAGCAGCTACAGGTCCAGCCAAGAGACCCAGTACTTC
CDR3: CASSYRSSQETQYF

V: TRBV9
size: NA
J: TRBJ2-5
D: NA
DNA: TGTGCCAGCAGCGTAGATATGGGTGGGGAGACCCAGTACTTC
CDR3: CASSVDMGGETQYF

V: TRBV9
size: once
J: TRBJ2-7
D: TRBD2
DNA: TGTGCCAGCAGCCCAGCTAGCGGGAGGGCCACCTACGAGCAGTACTTC
CDR3: CASSPASGRATYEQYF

V: TRBV18
size: NA
J: TRBJ2-1
D: TRBD2
DNA: TGTGCCAGCTCACCGCGCCTAGCGGGGGACAATGAGCAGTTCTTC
CDR3: CASSPRLAGDNEQFF

V: TRBV6-5
size: NA
J: TRBJ2-5
D: TRBD1
DNA: TGTGCCAGCAGTTCACAGGGGCCGGAGACCCAGTACTTC
CDR3: CASSSQGPETQYF

V: TRBV5-1
size: NA
J: TRBJ2-1
D: TRBD2
DNA: TGCGCCAGCAGCTTGTTAGCGGGAGGGCCCTATGAGCAGTTCTTC
CDR3: CASSLLAGGPYEQFF

V: TRBV6-1
size: NA
J: TRBJ1-1
D: NA
DNA: TGTGCCAGCAGGGGGAACACTGAAGCTTTCTTT
CDR3: CASRGNTEAFF

V: TRBV5-1
size: NA
J: TRBJ1-1
D: NA
DNA: TGCGCCAGCAGCTTGGTCGGGATAATGAACACTGAAGCTTTCTTT
CDR3: CASSLVGIMNTEAFF

V: TRBV27
size: once
J: TRBJ1-4
D: TRBD1
DNA: TGTGCCAGCACCGAGACAGGGTTGGGGGAAAAACTGTTTTTT
CDR3: CASTETGLGEKLFF

V: TRBV6-5
size: NA
J: TRBJ2-3
D: NA
DNA: TGTGCCAGCAGTTACCGGCTCCCAGATACGCAGTATTTT
CDR3: CASSYRLPDTQYF

V: TRBV11-1
size: NA
J: TRBJ2-1
D: TRBD2
DNA: TGTGCCAGCAGCCCCGGACTAGCGGGAGGTCCTGAGCAGTTCTTC
CDR3: CASSPGLAGGPEQFF

V: TRBV6-6
size: NA
J: TRBJ2-7
D: NA
DNA: TGTGCCAGCAGTTACTTAAACAGGGAGTACGAGCAGTACTTC
CDR3: CASSYLNREYEQYF

V: TRBV27
size: NA
J: TRBJ2-7
D: NA
DNA: TGTGCCAGCAGGCCCGACCTAGGACTCTACGAGCAGTACTTC
CDR3: CASRPDLGLYEQYF

V: TRBV10-3
size: NA
J: TRBJ1-5
D: NA
DNA: TGTGCCATCAGCCCGGACAGTAATCAGCCCCAGCATTTT
CDR3: CAISPDSNQPQHF

V: TRBV30
size: NA
J: TRBJ2-2
D: NA
DNA: TGTGCCTGGAGTGTGGGCCGGACCGGGGAGCTGTTTTTT
CDR3: CAWSVGRTGELFF

V: TRBV7-2
size: NA
J: TRBJ2-7
D: TRBD1
DNA: TGTGCCAGCAGCCCCCGTACAGGGGACCGCGAGCAGTACTTC
CDR3: CASSPRTGDREQYF

V: TRBV9
size: NA
J: TRBJ2-3
D: NA
DNA: TGTGCCAGCAGCGGAGCTCTAGCAGCAGATACGCAGTATTTT
CDR3: CASSGALAADTQYF

V: TRBV18
size: NA
J: TRBJ1-5
D: NA
DNA: TGTGCCAGCTCACTGAGACAAGTGTATCAGCCCCAGCATTTT
CDR3: CASSLRQVYQPQHF

V: TRBV11-3
size: NA
J: TRBJ2-7
D: NA
DNA: TGTGCCAGCTCAGGGTCAGGCTACGAGCAGTACTTC
CDR3: CASSGSGYEQYF

V: TRBV23-1
size: NA
J: TRBJ2-3
D: TRBD1
DNA: TGCGCCAGCAAGGACAGGGGGCCTGAAGATACGCAGTATTTT
CDR3: CASKDRGPEDTQYF

V: TRBV9
size: NA
J: TRBJ2-7
D: NA
DNA: TGTGCCAGCAGCCCAGCCGGGACGGAGACCTACGAGCAGTACTTC
CDR3: CASSPAGTETYEQYF

V: TRBV10-3
size: NA
J: TRBJ1-1
D: NA
DNA: TGTGCCATCAGTGAGGGGGCCAACACTGAAGCTTTCTTT
CDR3: CAISEGANTEAFF

V: TRBV18
size: NA
J: TRBJ1-6
D: NA
DNA: TGTGCCAGCTCAATCGACGGGGCGAGGTCACCCCTCCACTTT
CDR3: CASSIDGARSPLHF

V: TRBV5-1
size: once
J: TRBJ1-1
D: NA
DNA: TGCGCCAGCAGCTTGGTAACGAACACTGAAGCTTTCTTT
CDR3: CASSLVTNTEAFF

V: TRBV5-1
size: NA
J: TRBJ2-5
D: TRBD1
DNA: TGCGCCAGCAGCACGGGACAGGGGGCAGGGGAGACCCAGTACTTC
CDR3: CASSTGQGAGETQYF

V: TRBV27
size: NA
J: TRBJ2-1
D: TRBD1
DNA: TGTGCCAGCAGTTTACCAGGACAGGGCTCCTACAATGAGCAGTTCTTC
CDR3: CASSLPGQGSYNEQFF

V: TRBV7-9
size: NA
J: TRBJ2-1
D: TRBD1
DNA: TGTGCCAGCAGCTTAAAGGGACAGACGTATGAGCAGTTCTTC
CDR3: CASSLKGQTYEQFF

V: TRBV6-5
size: NA
J: TRBJ2-7
D: TRBD1
DNA: TGTGCCAGCAGCCTCGCTGGACAGGGGTATTACGAGCAGTACTTC
CDR3: CASSLAGQGYYEQYF

V: TRBV6-1
size: NA
J: TRBJ1-1
D: NA
DNA: TGTGCCAGCAGCGCTGCTCTGGGGGGGGGTGAAGCTTTCTTT
CDR3: CASSAALGGGEAFF

V: TRBV10-3
size: NA
J: TRBJ2-2
D: NA
DNA: TGTGCCTTCTTCAGGGGTCTCGGCGGGGAGCTGTTTTTT
CDR3: CAFFRGLGGELFF

V: TRBV4-2
size: NA
J: TRBJ1-1
D: NA
DNA: TGTGCCAGCAGCCAGGGCCCTGACAGGACAACCCTGAACACTGAAGCTTTCTTT
CDR3: CASSQGPDRTTLNTEAFF

V: TRBV4-2
size: NA
J: TRBJ2-7
D: TRBD1
DNA: TGTGCCAGCAGCCAAGCGGACAGGGGGAACGACGAGCAGTACTTC
CDR3: CASSQADRGNDEQYF